This T cell receptor (beta chain) was identified in a study of T cells in Graves' hyperthyroidism and ophthalmopathy. Under 3 months was the duration of disease in ophthalmopathy patients, who also had a Clinical Activity Score of at least 3 and a NOSPECS grade of at least 4. Authors of the study amplified TCR beta CDR3 regions from RNA transcripts. HTBI primers were employed in a first-round RT-PCR of the TCR CDR3. Each CDR3 protein gets one entry after TCRdb re-called the multiplex PCR reads with MiXCR. The sample gives 640,000 or so distinct CDR3 sequences, 12% to 15% of which show up once; about 6.6% is in the top ten. Notes on the study in general: For ophthalmopathy, model prediction preceded onset by a median roughly 6.5 months.

The length of the CDR3 is 15 residues. V trimming: 1 base; J trimming: 4 bases; junction bases outside the gene matches: 3. Per germline, CDR1 LGHDT and CDR2 YNNKEL (reference sequence). This clonotype was recorded many times. Antigen unknown. Sequencing was performed on blood. The rearrangement links TRBV3-1 to TRBJ2-3; TRBD1 aligns across 9 bases. The sequence derives from a woman aged 18-29 years with Graves' ophthalmopathy. The CDR3 reads CASSQVTGGPDTQYF. The CDR3 bases are TGTGCCAGCAGCCAAGTTACAGGGGGCCCAGATACGCAGTATTTT.